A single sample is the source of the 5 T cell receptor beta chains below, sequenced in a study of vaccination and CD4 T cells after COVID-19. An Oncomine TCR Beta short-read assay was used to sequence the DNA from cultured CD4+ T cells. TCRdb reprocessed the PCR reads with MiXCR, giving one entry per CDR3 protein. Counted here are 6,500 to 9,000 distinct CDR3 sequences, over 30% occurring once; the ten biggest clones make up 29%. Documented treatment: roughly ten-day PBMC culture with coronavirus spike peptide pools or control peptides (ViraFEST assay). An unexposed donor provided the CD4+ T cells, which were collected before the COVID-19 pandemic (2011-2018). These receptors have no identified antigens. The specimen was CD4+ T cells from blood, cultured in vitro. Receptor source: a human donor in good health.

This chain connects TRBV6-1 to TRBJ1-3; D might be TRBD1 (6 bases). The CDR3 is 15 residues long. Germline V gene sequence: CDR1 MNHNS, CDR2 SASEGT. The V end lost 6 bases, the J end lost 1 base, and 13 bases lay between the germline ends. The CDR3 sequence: CASRRDTLSGNTIYF. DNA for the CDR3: TGTGCCAGCAGGAGGGACACCCTGTCTGGAAACACCATATATTTT.

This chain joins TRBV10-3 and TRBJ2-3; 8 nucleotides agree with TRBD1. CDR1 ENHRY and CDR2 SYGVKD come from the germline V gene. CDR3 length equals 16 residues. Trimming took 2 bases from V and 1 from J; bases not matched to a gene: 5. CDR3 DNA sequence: TGTGCCATCAGTGAGGGACAGGGTGGGGGCACAGATACGCAGTATTTT. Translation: CAISEGQGGGTDTQYF.

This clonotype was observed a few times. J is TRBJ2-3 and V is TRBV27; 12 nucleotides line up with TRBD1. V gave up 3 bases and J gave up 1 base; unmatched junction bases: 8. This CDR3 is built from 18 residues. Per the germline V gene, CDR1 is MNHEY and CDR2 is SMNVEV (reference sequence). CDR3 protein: CASSFLGTGGGGTDTQYF. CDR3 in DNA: TGTGCCAGCAGTTTTTTGGGGACAGGGGGCGGGGGCACAGATACGCAGTATTTT.

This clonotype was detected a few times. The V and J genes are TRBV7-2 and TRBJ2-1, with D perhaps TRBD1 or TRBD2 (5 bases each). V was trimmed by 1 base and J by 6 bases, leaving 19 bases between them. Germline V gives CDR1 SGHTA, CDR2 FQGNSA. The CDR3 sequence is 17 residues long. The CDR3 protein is CASSLGVGRVRGNEQFF. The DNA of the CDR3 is TGTGCCAGCAGCTTAGGGGTCGGCAGGGTGAGGGGCAATGAGCAGTTCTTC.

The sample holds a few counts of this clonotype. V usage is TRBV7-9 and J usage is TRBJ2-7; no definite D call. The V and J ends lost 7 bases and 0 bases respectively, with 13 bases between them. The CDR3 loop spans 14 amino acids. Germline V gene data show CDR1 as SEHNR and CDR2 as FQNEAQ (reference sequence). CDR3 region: CASMSLPSSYEQYF. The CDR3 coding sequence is TGTGCCAGCATGTCCCTTCCGAGCTCCTACGAGCAGTACTTC.